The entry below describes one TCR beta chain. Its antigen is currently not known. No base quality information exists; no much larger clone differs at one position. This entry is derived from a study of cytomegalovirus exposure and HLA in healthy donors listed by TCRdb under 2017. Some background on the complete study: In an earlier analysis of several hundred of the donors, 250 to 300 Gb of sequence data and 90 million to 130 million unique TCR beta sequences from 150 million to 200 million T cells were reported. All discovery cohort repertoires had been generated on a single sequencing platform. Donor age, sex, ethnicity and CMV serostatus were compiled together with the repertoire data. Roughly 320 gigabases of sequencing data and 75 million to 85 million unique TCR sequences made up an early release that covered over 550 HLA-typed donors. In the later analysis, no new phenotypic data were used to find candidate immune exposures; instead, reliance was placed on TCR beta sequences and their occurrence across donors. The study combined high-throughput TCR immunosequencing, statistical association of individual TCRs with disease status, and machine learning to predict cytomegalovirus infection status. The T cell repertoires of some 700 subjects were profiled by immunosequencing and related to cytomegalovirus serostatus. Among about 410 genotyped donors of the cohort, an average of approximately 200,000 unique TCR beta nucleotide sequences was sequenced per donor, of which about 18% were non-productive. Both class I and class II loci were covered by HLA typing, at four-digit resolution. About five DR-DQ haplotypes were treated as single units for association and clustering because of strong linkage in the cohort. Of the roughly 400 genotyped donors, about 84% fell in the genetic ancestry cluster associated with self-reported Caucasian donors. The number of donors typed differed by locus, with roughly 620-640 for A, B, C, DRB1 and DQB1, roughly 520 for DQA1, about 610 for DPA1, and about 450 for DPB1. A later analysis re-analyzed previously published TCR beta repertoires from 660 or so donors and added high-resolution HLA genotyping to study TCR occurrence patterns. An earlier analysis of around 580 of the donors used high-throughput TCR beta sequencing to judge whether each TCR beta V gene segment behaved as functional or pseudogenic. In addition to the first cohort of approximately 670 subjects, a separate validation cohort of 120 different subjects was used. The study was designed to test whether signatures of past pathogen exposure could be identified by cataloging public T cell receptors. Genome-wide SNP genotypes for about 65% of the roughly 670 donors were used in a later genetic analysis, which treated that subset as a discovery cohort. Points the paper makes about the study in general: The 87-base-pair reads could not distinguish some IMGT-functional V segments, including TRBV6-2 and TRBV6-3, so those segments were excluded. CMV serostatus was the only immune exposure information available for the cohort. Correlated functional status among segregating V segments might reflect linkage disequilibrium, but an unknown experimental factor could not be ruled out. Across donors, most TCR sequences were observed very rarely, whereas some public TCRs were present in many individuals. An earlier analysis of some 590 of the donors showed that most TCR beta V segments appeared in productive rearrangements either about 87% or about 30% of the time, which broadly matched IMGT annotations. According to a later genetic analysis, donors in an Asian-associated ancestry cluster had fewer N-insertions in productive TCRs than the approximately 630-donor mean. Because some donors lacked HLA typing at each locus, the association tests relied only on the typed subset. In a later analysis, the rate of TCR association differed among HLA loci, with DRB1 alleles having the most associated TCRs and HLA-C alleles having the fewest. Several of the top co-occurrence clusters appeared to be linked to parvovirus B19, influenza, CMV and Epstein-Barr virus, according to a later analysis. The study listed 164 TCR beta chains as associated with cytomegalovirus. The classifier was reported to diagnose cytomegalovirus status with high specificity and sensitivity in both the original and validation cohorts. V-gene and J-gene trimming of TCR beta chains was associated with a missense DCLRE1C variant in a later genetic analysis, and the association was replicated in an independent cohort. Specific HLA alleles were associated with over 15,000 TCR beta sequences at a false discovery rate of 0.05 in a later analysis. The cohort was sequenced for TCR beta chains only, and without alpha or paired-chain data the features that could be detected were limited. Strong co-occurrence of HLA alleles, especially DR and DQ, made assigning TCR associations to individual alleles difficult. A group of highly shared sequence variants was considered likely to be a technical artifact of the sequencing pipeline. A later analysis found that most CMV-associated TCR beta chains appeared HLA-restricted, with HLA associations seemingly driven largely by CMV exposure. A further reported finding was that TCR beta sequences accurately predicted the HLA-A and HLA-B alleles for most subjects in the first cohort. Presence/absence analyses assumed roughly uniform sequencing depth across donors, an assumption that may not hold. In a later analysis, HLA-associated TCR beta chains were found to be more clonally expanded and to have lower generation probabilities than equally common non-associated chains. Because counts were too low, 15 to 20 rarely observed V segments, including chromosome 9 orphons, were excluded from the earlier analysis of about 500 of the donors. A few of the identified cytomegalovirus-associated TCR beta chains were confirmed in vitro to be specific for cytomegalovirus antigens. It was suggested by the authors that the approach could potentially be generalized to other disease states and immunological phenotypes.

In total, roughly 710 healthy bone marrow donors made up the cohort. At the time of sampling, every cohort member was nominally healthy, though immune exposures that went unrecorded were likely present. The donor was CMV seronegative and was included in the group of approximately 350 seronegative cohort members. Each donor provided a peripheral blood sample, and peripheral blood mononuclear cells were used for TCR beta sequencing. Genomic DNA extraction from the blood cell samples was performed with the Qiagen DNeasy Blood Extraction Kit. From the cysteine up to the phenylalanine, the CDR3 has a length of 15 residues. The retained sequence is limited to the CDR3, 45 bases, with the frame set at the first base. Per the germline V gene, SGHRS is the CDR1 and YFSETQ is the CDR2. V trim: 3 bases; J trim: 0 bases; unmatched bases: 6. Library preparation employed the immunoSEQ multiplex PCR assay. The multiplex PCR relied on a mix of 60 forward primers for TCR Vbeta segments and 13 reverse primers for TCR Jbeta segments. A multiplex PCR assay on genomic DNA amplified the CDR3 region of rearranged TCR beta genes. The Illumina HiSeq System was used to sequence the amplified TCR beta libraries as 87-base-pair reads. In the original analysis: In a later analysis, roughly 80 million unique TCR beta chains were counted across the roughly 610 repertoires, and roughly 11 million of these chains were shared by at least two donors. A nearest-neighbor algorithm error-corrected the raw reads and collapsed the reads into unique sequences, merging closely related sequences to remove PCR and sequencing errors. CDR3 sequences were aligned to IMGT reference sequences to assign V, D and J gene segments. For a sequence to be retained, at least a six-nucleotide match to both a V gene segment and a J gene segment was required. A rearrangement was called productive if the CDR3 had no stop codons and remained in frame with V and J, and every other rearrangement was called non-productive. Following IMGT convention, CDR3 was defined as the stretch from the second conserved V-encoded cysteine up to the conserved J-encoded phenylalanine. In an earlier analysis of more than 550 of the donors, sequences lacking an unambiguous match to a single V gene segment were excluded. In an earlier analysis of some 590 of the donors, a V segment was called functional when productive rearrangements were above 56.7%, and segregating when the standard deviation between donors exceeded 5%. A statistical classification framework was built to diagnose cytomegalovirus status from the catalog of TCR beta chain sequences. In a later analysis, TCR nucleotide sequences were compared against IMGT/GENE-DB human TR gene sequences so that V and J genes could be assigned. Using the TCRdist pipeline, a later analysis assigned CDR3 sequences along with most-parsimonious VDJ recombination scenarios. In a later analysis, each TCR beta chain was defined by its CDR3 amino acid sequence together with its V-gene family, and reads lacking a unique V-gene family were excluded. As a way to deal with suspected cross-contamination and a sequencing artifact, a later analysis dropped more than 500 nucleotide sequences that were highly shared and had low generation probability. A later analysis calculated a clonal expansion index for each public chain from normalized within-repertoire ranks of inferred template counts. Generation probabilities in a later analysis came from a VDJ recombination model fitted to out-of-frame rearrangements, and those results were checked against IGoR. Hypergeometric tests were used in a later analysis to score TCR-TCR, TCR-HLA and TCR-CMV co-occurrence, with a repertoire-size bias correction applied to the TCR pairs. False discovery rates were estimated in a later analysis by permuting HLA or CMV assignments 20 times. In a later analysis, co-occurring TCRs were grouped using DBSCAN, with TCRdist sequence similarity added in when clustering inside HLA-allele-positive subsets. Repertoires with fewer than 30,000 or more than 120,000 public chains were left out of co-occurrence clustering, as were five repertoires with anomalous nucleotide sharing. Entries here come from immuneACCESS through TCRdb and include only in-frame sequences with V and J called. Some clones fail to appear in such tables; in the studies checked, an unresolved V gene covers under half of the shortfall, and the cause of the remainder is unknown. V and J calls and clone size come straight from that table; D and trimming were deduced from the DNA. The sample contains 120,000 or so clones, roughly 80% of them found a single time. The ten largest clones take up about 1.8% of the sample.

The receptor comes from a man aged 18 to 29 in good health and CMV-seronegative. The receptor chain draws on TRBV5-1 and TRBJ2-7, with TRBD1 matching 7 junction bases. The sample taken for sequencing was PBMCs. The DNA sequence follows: TGCGCCAGCAGCTCCGGGACAGACTACTCCTACGAGCAGTACTTC. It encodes CASSSGTDYSYEQYF.